Listed below are T cell receptor beta chains from one sample, sequenced in a study of blood T cell repertoires in COVID-19. Repertoires were generated with immunoSEQ multiplex PCR, while TCRdb's copy carries only in-frame clones and drops some. The table includes about 54,000 clones, about 83% detected once. The sequenced material came from peripheral blood. Receptors were obtained from a man in his forties with active COVID-19. The CDR3 runs from the conserved cysteine through the conserved F or W. Fields, in order: CDR3 DNA, CDR3 protein, V gene, clone size, J gene, D gene. The D gene is left open where the match is weak. Not all rows give a size; the values are once, few, many and, for expanded clones, a class.

CDR3 DNA: TGTGCCAGCAGCGTAGGAAGGCAGACTTACAATGAGCAGTTCTTC; CDR3 protein: CASSVGRQTYNEQFF; V gene: TRBV9; clone size: -; J gene: TRBJ2-1; D gene: -
CDR3 DNA: TGTGCCAGTAGTATTACTAGCGGGGTCTCTGGGGCCAACGTCCTGACTTTC; CDR3 protein: CASSITSGVSGANVLTF; V gene: TRBV19; clone size: -; J gene: TRBJ2-6; D gene: TRBD2
CDR3 DNA: TGTGCCAGCAGTGCGGGAGCCACCCCTCAGGGCTACACCTTC; CDR3 protein: CASSAGATPQGYTF; V gene: TRBV28; clone size: -; J gene: TRBJ1-2; D gene: -
CDR3 DNA: TGCGCCAGCAGCTTGGGAGTCGCGATCCAAGAGACCCAGTACTTC; CDR3 protein: CASSLGVAIQETQYF; V gene: TRBV5-1; clone size: -; J gene: TRBJ2-5; D gene: -
CDR3 DNA: TGTGCCAGCACCACGACAGGGCCCCACCAGGGCGAGCAGTACTTC; CDR3 protein: CASTTTGPHQGEQYF; V gene: TRBV6-5; clone size: -; J gene: TRBJ2-7; D gene: TRBD1
CDR3 DNA: TGCAGCGTTGAGGAGGCAGGGGGCGGGAAGACCCAGTACTTC; CDR3 protein: CSVEEAGGGKTQYF; V gene: TRBV29-1; clone size: -; J gene: TRBJ2-5; D gene: TRBD1
CDR3 DNA: TGCGCCAGCAGCTCTGGGACAGGGGGCTTAGGCACTGAAGCTTTCTTT; CDR3 protein: CASSSGTGGLGTEAFF; V gene: TRBV5-1; clone size: -; J gene: TRBJ1-1; D gene: TRBD1
CDR3 DNA: TGTGCCAGTAGTAGGACGGGAGGTTACAATGAGCAGTTCTTC; CDR3 protein: CASSRTGGYNEQFF; V gene: TRBV19; clone size: -; J gene: TRBJ2-1; D gene: TRBD2
CDR3 DNA: TGTGCCAGCAGTTACTCGGCGACAGGCGGTAATGAGCAGTTCTTC; CDR3 protein: CASSYSATGGNEQFF; V gene: TRBV6-5; clone size: -; J gene: TRBJ2-1; D gene: -
CDR3 DNA: TGTGCCAGAAGCCTGTGGACAGGGAATGCAACTAATGAAAAACTGTTTTTT; CDR3 protein: CARSLWTGNATNEKLFF; V gene: TRBV5-3; clone size: -; J gene: TRBJ1-4; D gene: TRBD1
CDR3 DNA: TGTGCCAGCAGCTGGGCCCCCGGGAACTCCTACGAGCAGTACTTC; CDR3 protein: CASSWAPGNSYEQYF; V gene: TRBV5-5; clone size: once; J gene: TRBJ2-7; D gene: -
CDR3 DNA: TGTGCCAGCAGCGGGCGGGAGACAGGATATAGCAATCAGCCCCAGCATTTT; CDR3 protein: CASSGRETGYSNQPQHF; V gene: TRBV7-8; clone size: -; J gene: TRBJ1-5; D gene: -
CDR3 DNA: TGTGCCAGCAGTTACCTAGCGGGACTAAATGAGCAGTTCTTC; CDR3 protein: CASSYLAGLNEQFF; V gene: TRBV6-5; clone size: -; J gene: TRBJ2-1; D gene: TRBD2
CDR3 DNA: TGTGCCAGCAGTCCCGGGGTGAACTATGGCTACACCTTC; CDR3 protein: CASSPGVNYGYTF; V gene: TRBV3-1/TRBV3-2; clone size: -; J gene: TRBJ1-2; D gene: -
CDR3 DNA: TGTGCCAGCAAGCCGGCCGGGACACATAGCAATCAGCCCCAGCATTTT; CDR3 protein: CASKPAGTHSNQPQHF; V gene: TRBV19; clone size: -; J gene: TRBJ1-5; D gene: -